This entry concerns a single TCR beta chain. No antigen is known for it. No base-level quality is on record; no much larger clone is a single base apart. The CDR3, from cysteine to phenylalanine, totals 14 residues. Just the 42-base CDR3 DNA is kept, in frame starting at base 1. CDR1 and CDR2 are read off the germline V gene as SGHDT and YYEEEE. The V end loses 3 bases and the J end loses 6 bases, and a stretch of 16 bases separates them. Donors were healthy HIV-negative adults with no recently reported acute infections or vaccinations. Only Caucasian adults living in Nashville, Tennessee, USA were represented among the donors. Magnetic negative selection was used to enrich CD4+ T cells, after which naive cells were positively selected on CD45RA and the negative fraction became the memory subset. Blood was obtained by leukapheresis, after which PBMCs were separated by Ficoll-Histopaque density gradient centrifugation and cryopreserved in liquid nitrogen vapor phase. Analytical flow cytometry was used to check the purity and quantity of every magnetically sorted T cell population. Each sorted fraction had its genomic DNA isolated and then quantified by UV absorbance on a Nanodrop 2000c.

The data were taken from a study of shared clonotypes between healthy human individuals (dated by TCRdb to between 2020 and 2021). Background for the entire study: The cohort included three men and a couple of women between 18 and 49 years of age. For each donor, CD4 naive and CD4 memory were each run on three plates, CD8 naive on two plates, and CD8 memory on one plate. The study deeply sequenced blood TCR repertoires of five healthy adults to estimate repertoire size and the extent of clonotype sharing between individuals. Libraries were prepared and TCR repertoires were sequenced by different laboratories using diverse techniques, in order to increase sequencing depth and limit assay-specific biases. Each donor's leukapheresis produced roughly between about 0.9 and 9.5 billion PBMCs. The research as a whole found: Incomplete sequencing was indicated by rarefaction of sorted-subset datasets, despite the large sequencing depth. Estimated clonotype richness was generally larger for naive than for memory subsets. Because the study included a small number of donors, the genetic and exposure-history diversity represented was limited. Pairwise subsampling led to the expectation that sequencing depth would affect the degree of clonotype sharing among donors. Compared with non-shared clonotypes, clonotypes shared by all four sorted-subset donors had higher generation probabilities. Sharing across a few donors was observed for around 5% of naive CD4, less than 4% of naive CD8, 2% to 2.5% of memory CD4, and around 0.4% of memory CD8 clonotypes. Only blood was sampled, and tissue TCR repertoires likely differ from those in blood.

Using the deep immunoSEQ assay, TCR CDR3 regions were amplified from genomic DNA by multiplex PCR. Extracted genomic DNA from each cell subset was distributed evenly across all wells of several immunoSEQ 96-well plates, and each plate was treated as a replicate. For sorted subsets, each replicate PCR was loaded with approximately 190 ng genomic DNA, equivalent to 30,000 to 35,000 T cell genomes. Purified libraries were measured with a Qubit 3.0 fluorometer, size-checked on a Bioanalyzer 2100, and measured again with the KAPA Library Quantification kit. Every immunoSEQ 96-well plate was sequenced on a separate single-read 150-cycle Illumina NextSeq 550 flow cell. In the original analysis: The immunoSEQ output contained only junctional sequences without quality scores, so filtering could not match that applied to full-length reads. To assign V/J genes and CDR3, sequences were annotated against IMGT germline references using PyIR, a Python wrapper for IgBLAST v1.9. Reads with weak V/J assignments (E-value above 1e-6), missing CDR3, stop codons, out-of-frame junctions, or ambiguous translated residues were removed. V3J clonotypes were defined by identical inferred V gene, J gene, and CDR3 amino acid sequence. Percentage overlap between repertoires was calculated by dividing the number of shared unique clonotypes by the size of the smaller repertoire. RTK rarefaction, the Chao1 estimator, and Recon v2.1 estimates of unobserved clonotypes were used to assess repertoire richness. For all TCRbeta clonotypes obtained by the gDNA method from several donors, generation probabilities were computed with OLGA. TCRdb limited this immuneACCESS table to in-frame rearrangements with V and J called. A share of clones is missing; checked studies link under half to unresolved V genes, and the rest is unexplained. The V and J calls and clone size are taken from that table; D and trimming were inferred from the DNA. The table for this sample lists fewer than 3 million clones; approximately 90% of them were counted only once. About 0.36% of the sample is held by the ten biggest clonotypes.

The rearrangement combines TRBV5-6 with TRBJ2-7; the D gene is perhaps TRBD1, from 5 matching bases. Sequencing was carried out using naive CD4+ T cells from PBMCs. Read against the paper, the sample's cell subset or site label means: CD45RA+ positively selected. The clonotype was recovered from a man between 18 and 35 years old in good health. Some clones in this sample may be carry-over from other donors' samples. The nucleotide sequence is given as TGTGCCAGCAGCTCTGGGGCAGGGTGGGCCGAGCAGTACTTC. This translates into CASSSGAGWAEQYF.